This T cell receptor (beta chain) was profiled in a study of blood T cell repertoires in COVID-19. Overall study context: Sample material is recorded as cDNA or gDNA derived from T cells, B-cell-depleted T cells, or PBMCs.

Original processing methods: Estimation of nucleated cell counts was performed using reference gene primer amplification. The assay was immunoSEQ multiplex PCR, and TCRdb's table has in-frame clones only and misses some. That table supplies the V and J calls and clone size; D and trimming were determined from the DNA. Of tens of thousands of clones listed, 85% to 90% are singletons. V was cut by 5 bases and J by 5 bases, with 15 bases left in between. There are 14 residues in the CDR3. Per germline, CDR1 LNHNV and CDR2 YYDKDF (reference sequence). This clone was recorded once. Specimen: peripheral blood. The chain recombines TRBV15 with TRBJ1-1; D might be TRBD1 (5 bases). The TCR comes from a man in his 70s with active or convalescent COVID-19. CDR3 amino acids: CATSPPLGATEAFF. As DNA, the CDR3 is TGTGCCACCAGCCCACCCCTAGGGGCGACTGAAGCTTTCTTT.